This T cell receptor (beta chain) was identified in a study of cytomegalovirus exposure and HLA in healthy donors. In the study overall: As released early, the data held roughly 85 million unique TCRs from HLA-typed donors. Study-wide results and caveats: From TCR beta sequences, most subjects' HLA-A and HLA-B alleles were reportedly predicted accurately.

On this clone: As yet, its antigen is unknown.

V was cut by 5 bases and J by 2 bases, with 3 bases left in between. The CDR3 has 11 residues. From germline, CDR1 is SGHTA and CDR2 FQGNSA. Primers for the PCR totalled 60 Vbeta and 13 Jbeta. Repertoires were generated with immunoSEQ multiplex PCR, while TCRdb's copy carries only in-frame clones and drops some. The data contain about 130,000 clones, roughly 71% of them singletons. The chain employs TRBV7-2 and TRBJ1-2; no clear D. Sequencing was done on a sample of PBMCs. The sequence was obtained from a woman aged 45 to 65 in good health and CMV-seropositive. Here the CDR3 reads CASSLNYGYTF. As DNA, the CDR3 is TGTGCCAGCAGCCTCAACTATGGCTACACCTTC.